This TCR beta chain stems from a study of T cells in Graves' hyperthyroidism and ophthalmopathy. For the diagnoses, clinical symptoms, serum thyroxine and TRAb, thyroid ultrasound and orbital computed tomography were used. This clonotype was observed a handful of times. RNA transcripts provided the source from which TCR beta CDR3 regions were amplified. The study used the HTBI primer set for a first-round RT-PCR of the TCR CDR3. TCRdb recomputed calls from the multiplex PCR reads with MiXCR, one row per CDR3 protein. The repertoire holds about 620,000 distinct CDR3 sequences, 15% to 20% seen once, with about 3.8% in the top ten. This CDR3 contains 14 residues. The V gene end was trimmed by 2 bases and the J gene end by 3 bases; junction bases not matched to a gene: 3. Germline values: CDR1 GTSNPN, CDR2 SVGIG (reference sequence).

The V and J genes are TRBV30 and TRBJ2-1, with 8 bases fitting TRBD1. The source material was blood. This TCR was sampled from a woman in her 30s with Graves' hyperthyroidism. The CDR3 sequence: CAWSTGQGYNEQFF. CDR3 nucleotides: TGTGCCTGGAGTACTGGACAGGGCTACAATGAGCAGTTCTTC.